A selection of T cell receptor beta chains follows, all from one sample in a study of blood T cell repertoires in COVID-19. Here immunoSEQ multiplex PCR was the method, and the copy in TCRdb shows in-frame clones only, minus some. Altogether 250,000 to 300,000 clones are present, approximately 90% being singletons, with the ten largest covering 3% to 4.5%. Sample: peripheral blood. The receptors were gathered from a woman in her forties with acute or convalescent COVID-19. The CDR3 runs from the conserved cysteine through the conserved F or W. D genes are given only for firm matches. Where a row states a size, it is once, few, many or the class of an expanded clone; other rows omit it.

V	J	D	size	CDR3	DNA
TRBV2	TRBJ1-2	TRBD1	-	CASKGQGSPSYGYTF	TGTGCCAGCAAGGGACAGGGGTCCCCCAGCTATGGCTACACCTTC
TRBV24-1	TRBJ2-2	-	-	CATKTGTSNTGELFF	TGTGCCACCAAGACAGGGACTTCGAACACCGGGGAGCTGTTTTTT
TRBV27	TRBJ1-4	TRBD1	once	CASSLGTGYEKLFF	TGTGCCAGCAGTTTGGGGACAGGGTACGAAAAACTGTTTTTT
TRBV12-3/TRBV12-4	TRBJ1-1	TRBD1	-	CASSSDRGPEAFF	TGTGCCAGCAGTTCGGACAGGGGGCCTGAAGCTTTCTTT
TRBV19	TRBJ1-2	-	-	CASSPTENYGYTF	TGTGCCAGTAGCCCGACAGAAAACTATGGCTACACCTTC
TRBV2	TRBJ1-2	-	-	CASSVRWGGDYGYTF	TGTGCCAGCAGTGTCCGGTGGGGCGGGGACTATGGCTACACCTTC
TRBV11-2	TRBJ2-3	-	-	CASSLYGGTDTQYF	TGTGCCAGCAGCTTATATGGGGGGACAGATACGCAGTATTTT
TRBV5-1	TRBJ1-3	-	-	CASSLEPLSGNTIYF	TGCGCCAGCAGCTTGGAGCCTCTCTCTGGAAACACCATATATTTT
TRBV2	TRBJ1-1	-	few	CARRRGEEAFF	TGTGCCAGAAGGAGGGGAGAAGAAGCTTTCTTT
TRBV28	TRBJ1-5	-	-	CASSLGQGWQPQHF	TGTGCCAGCAGTTTGGGGCAAGGCTGGCAGCCCCAGCATTTT
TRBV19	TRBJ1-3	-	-	CASSTSGAPRSGNTIYF	TGTGCCAGTAGTACCTCTGGGGCCCCGCGCTCTGGAAACACCATATATTTT
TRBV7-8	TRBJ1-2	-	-	CASSLDHNGQIYGYTF	TGTGCCAGCAGCTTAGATCACAATGGACAGATCTATGGCTACACCTTC
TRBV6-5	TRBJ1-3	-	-	CASSPTGYGNTIYF	TGTGCCAGCAGCCCCACAGGGTATGGAAACACCATATATTTT
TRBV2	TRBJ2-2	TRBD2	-	CASTPLGTSRSTGELFF	TGTGCCAGCACTCCTCTGGGGACTAGCAGGTCCACCGGGGAGCTGTTTTTT
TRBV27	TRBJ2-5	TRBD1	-	CASTRRGLETQYF	TGTGCCAGCACTCGCAGGGGGCTTGAGACCCAGTACTTC